This T cell receptor beta chain was sequenced during a study of cytomegalovirus exposure and HLA in healthy donors. Whole-study context: Among some 400 genotyped donors, roughly 80% fell in the Caucasian-associated ancestry cluster.

CDR3 length: 15 residues. Primers: 60 Vbeta forward and 13 Jbeta reverse. TCRdb's copy holds only in-frame clones and misses some; the assay was immunoSEQ multiplex PCR. The table records 100,000 or so clones, more than 75% of them present only once. This clonotype originated in a woman in her forties or fifties in good health and CMV-seropositive. The sequenced sample consisted of PBMCs. The chain has TRBV21-1 and TRBJ1-2. TRBV21-1 is a documented pseudogene. This chain's CDR3 is CASSLPTAPYYGYTF. The CDR3 nucleotides read TGTGCCAGCAGCCTCCCGACTGCACCTTACTATGGCTACACCTTC.